This TCR beta chain stems from a study of cytomegalovirus exposure and HLA in healthy donors. TCRdb's copy holds only in-frame clones and misses some; the assay was immunoSEQ multiplex PCR. The sample lists about 58,000 clones, under 95% occurring once. Germline V gives CDR1 SNHLY, CDR2 FYNNEI. V lost 7 bases to trimming and J lost 4 bases, with 4 bases between them. This CDR3 contains 10 residues. Donors came from a validation cohort of fewer than 150 subjects, distinct from the first 666-subject cohort. Study-wide results and limits: Cytomegalovirus status was reportedly diagnosed by the classifier with high sensitivity and specificity. Rare TCR sequences dominated, though some public TCRs recurred in many donors. The study recorded 164 TCR beta chains that were cytomegalovirus-associated.

Comments on this clone: Its cognate antigen is unknown.

The genes are TRBV2 and TRBJ2-5, with no clear D. The clonotype comes from a man aged 18 to 29 in good health and CMV-seronegative. The sample taken for sequencing was PBMCs. Written as DNA, the CDR3 is TGTGCCAGCATGAGAGAGACCCAGTACTTC. Translation gives CASMRETQYF.